The subject of this entry is one T cell receptor beta chain. Its antigen is as yet unknown. The sample originates from a study of identifying expanded T cells in peripheral blood. Whole-study results and caveats: Across healthy donors, higher total template counts meant significantly greater roughly two-week count variance.

The CDR3 is 17 amino acids. Germline CDR1 and CDR2: LNHNV and YYDKDF (reference sequence). V lost 0 bases and J lost 9, with 21 bases in between. Clones were sequenced by immunoSEQ multiplex PCR, and TCRdb holds only the in-frame ones, with some missing. This sample carries 81,000 or so clones, less than 90% of them seen once, and the ten largest clones take 15% to 20%. The chain recombines TRBV15 with TRBJ2-1; possibly TRBD1 or TRBD2 for D (5 bases each). Sequenced sample: blood. The TCR was taken from a person between 18 and 75 years old in good health. The DNA of the CDR3 is TGTGCCACCAGCAGAGATCTGGGGACCCCTCGTCGTGGTGAGCAGTTCTTC. It is translated as CATSRDLGTPRRGEQFF.